This TCR beta chain is drawn from a study of response to subunit inactivated influenza vaccine. V was pared by 3 bases and J by 6 bases, with 15 bases between. The CDR3 runs to 15 residues. Germline CDR1 and CDR2: LNHNV and YYDKDF (reference sequence). This clonotype was counted a few times. From the RT-PCR reads, TCRdb called clonotypes with MiXCR, one entry per CDR3 protein. The table lists hundreds of thousands of distinct CDR3 sequences, about 17% of them singletons. The sample consisted of CD4+ T cells sorted from PBMCs, taken 23 to 25 months after vaccination. This chain links TRBV15 with TRBJ1-5; TRBD1 is a possible D gene (6 bases). This receptor was identified in a man in his fifties or sixties who received an inactivated influenza vaccine. CDR3 residues: CATSRDTGLGQPQHF. For the CDR3, the DNA is TGTGCCACCAGCAGGGATACAGGGCTGGGTCAGCCCCAGCATTTT.